This TCR beta chain was recorded in a study of T cell responses to AZD1222 COVID-19 vaccine. Whole-study findings and limits: Only after the peak T cell response were repertoires sampled.

Germline V lookup: CDR1 SEHNR, CDR2 FQNEAQ (reference sequence). The CDR3 length is 13 residues. The ends were cut back, 0 bases at V and 7 bases at J, with 9 bases in the middle. The method was immunoSEQ multiplex PCR; TCRdb's version includes in-frame clones alone and lacks a portion of them. The table records more than 90,000 clones, around 82% of them present only once. With respect to this clone: Its antigen is not known.

Here the sequenced sample was peripheral blood, taken on day 0 of AZD1222 vaccination. This TCR was sampled from an adult in good health. The chain recombines TRBV7-9 with TRBJ1-1; D perhaps matches TRBD1 (5 bases). The CDR3 coding sequence is TGTGCCAGCAGCTTAGCGCTGGGGGTTGAAGCTTTCTTT. Amino acids: CASSLALGVEAFF.